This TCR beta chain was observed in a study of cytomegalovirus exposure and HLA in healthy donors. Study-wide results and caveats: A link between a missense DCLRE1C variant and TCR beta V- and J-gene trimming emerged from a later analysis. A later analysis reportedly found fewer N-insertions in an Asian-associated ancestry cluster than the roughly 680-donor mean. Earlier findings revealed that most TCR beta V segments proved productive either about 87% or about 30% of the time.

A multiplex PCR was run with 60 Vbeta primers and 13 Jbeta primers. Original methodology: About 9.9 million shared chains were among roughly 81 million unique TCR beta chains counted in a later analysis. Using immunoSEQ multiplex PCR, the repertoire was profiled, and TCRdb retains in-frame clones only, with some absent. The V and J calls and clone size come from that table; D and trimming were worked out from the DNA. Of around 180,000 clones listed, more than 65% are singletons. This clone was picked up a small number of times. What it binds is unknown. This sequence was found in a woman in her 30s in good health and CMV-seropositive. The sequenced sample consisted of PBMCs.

CDR3: CASSQVTGGGQPQHF. CDR3 DNA: TGTGCCAGCAGCCAAGTAACGGGGGGCGGTCAGCCCCAGCATTTT. This rearrangement joins TRBV4-2 to TRBJ1-5, with a possible D match to TRBD1 (6 bases). Germline V gives CDR1 LGHNA, CDR2 YNFKEQ. The CDR3 length is 15 residues. With 1 base removed from V and 6 bases from J, the gap between germline ends came to 13 bases.